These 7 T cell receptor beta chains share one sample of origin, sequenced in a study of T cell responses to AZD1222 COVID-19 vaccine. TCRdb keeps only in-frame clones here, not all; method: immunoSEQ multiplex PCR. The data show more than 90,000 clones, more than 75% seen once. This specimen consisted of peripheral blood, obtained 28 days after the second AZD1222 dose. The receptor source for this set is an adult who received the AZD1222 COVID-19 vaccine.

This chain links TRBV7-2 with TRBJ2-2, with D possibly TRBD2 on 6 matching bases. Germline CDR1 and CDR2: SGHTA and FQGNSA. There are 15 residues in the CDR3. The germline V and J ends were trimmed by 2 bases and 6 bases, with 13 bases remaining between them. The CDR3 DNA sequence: TGTGCCAGCAGCTTATCGGGACTCACGCCCGGGGAGCTGTTTTTT. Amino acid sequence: CASSLSGLTPGELFF.

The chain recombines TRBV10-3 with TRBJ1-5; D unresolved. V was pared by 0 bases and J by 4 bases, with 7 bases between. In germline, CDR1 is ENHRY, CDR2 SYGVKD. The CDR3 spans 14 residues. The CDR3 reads CAISESIGNQPQHF. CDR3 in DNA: TGTGCCATCAGTGAGTCGATAGGGAATCAGCCCCAGCATTTT.

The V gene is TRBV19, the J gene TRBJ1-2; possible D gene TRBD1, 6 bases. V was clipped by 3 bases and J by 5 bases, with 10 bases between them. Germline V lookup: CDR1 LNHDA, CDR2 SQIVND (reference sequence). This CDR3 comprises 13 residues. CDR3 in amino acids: CASSIDRRYGYTF. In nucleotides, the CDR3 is TGTGCCAGTAGTATCGACAGGAGGTATGGCTACACCTTC.

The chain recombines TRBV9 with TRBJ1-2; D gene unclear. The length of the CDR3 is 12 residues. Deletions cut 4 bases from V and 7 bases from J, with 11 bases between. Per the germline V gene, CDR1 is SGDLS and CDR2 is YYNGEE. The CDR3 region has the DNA TGTGCCAGCAGCCGGAACATGCGTGGCTACACCTTC. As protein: CASSRNMRGYTF.

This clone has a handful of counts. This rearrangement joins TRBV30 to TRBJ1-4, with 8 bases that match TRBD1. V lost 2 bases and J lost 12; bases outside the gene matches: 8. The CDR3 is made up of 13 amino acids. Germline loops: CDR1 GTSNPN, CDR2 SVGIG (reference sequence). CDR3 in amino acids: CAWSSYRGGELFF. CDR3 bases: TGTGCCTGGAGTTCGTACAGGGGGGGAGAACTGTTTTTT.

The CDR3 spells CASSWDSGANVLTF. In DNA form, the CDR3 reads TGTGCCAGCAGCTGGGACTCTGGGGCCAACGTCCTGACTTTC. The chain combines TRBV7-3 with TRBJ2-6, with no clear D. The CDR3 runs 14 residues. Germline-derived CDR1 and CDR2 are SGHTA and FQGTGA. The germline V and J ends were trimmed by 4 bases and 0 bases, with 4 bases remaining between them.

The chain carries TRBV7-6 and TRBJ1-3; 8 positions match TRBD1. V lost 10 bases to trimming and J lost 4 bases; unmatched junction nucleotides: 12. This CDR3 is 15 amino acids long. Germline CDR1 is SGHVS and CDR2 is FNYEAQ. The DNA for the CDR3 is TGTGCCATTCTAATCAGGGGGCCGTGGGGAAACACCATATATTTT. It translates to CAILIRGPWGNTIYF.